Here is one T cell receptor beta chain with its context. The protocol was immunoSEQ multiplex PCR, while the TCRdb copy is restricted to in-frame clones and leaves out a portion. Of 150,000 to 200,000 clones detected, around 82% appear once; the ten largest clones hold approximately 9.4%. The data stem from a study of blood T cell repertoires in COVID-19. Study summary: Sample material is recorded as cDNA or gDNA derived from T cells, B-cell-depleted T cells, or PBMCs.

Germline CDR1 reads SGHVS; CDR2 reads FQNEAQ. V shed 3 bases, J shed 3 bases, and the junction held 11 bases outside the gene matches. The CDR3 is made up of 17 amino acids. This clonotype was obtained from a woman of 80 years or more with acute or convalescent COVID-19. Sequencing was done on a sample of peripheral blood. This chain uses TRBV7-8 with TRBJ2-7, with 10 bases that match TRBD2. DNA for the CDR3: TGTGCCAGCAGCTTCGGCAGGTTTCGGACTAGCGGCTACGAGCAGTACTTC. The encoded protein is CASSFGRFRTSGYEQYF.